The 32 T cell receptor beta chains below all came from one sample that was sequenced in a study of identical twins. Each CDR3 protein gets one entry after TCRdb re-called the 5' RACE reads with MiXCR. The sample carries around 290,000 distinct CDR3 sequences, around 9.7% recorded once. Separately, the same data were catalogued under a study of yellow fever vaccine responses in identical twins.

The sequenced material came from CD8+ T cells sorted from blood. The receptors originated from a woman between 18 and 29 years old in good health.

The V call is TRBV7-9, the J call TRBJ2-7; tentatively, D is TRBD2 (6 bases). CDR3 size: 15 residues. The germline V gene has CDR1 SEHNR and CDR2 FQNEAQ (reference sequence). V was cut by 2 bases and J by 2 bases, with 13 bases left in between. The DNA for the CDR3 is TGTGCCAGCAGCTTATGGCGGGATCAGGCCTACGAGCAGTACTTC. It yields the protein CASSLWRDQAYEQYF.

The chain uses TRBV20-1 and TRBJ1-6; 7 nucleotides agree with TRBD1. The germline V gene has CDR1 DFQATT and CDR2 SNEGSKA (reference sequence). V shed 5 bases, J shed 7 bases, and the junction held 5 bases outside the gene matches. This CDR3 region has 13 residues. The CDR3 DNA follows: TGCAGTGCTTACGGACAGGAAAATTCACCCCTCCACTTT. This codes for CSAYGQENSPLHF.

The rearrangement joins TRBV12-3 or TRBV12-4 to TRBJ2-2; 10 nucleotides match TRBD2. V was clipped by 5 bases and J by 7 bases; unmatched bases: 13. The CDR3 has 17 amino acids. CDR3 bases: TGTGCCAGCAGTCCCGTCGGGAGCGGGAGGGCGCTCGGGGAGCTGTTTTTT. Translating gives CASSPVGSGRALGELFF.

Ten or more counts support this clonotype. The genes are TRBV20-1 and TRBJ2-2; D is tentatively TRBD1 or TRBD2 (5 bases each). The CDR3 contains 13 residues. Germline V CDR1 and CDR2: DFQATT, SNEGSKA (reference sequence). V lost 2 bases to trimming and J lost 4 bases, with 8 bases between them. CDR3 sequence: CSARPGPTGELFF. CDR3 nucleotides: TGCAGTGCTAGACCGGGACCCACCGGGGAGCTGTTTTTT.

The J gene is TRBJ2-3, the V gene TRBV11-2, with D unclear. V lost 1 base and J lost 4, with 12 bases in between. The CDR3 totals 15 residues. Germline CDR1 and CDR2: SGHAT and FQNNGV. The CDR3 loop is CASSLAMGAADTQYF. The CDR3 DNA reads as TGTGCCAGCAGCTTAGCTATGGGTGCAGCAGATACGCAGTATTTT.

The chain joins TRBV20-1 to TRBJ2-7; 8 bases agree with TRBD2. Germline V gene data show CDR1 as DFQATT and CDR2 as SNEGSKA (reference sequence). V lost 7 bases and J lost 5; bases outside the gene matches: 19. This CDR3 contains 16 residues. Here the CDR3 reads CSGLGGPGLVYHEQYF. DNA of the CDR3: TGCAGTGGTCTAGGGGGGCCGGGACTAGTTTATCACGAGCAGTACTTC.

This clonotype was observed many times. The CDR3 nucleotides are TGTGCCAGCAGTTTAGGGACGACCGGCGAGCAGTACTTC. As protein: CASSLGTTGEQYF. The rearrangement uses TRBV12-3 or TRBV12-4 and TRBJ2-7; D gene ambiguous. Trimming took off 1 base at V and 6 bases at J, with 10 bases between the two ends. CDR3 length: 13 residues.

J is TRBJ2-1 and V is TRBV6-2 or TRBV6-3; 7 bases agree with TRBD2. The J segment lost 5 bases and the V segment lost 7 bases, leaving 11 bases of the junction unmatched. Germline V gene data show CDR1 as MNHEY and CDR2 as SVGEGT. The CDR3 consists of 15 residues. The CDR3 DNA reads TGTGCCAGCACCTGGACTAGAGTTCCTCACAATGAGCAGTTCTTC. This gives the protein CASTWTRVPHNEQFF.

In this sample, this clonotype turned up many times. The rearrangement joins TRBV27 to TRBJ2-2, with D perhaps assigned TRBD1 or TRBD2 (5 bases each). V dropped 7 bases and J dropped 8 bases, with 11 bases sitting between them. There are 12 residues in the CDR3. Germline-derived CDR1 and CDR2 are MNHEY and SMNVEV (reference sequence). The CDR3, as DNA: TGTGCCAGCACCTCTGGGGGAGGGGAGCTGTTTTTT. Amino acids: CASTSGGGELFF.

The chain carries TRBV14 and TRBJ2-1, with D perhaps TRBD1 or TRBD2 (5 bases each). V dropped 1 base and J dropped 0 bases, with 13 bases sitting between them. Looked up from germline, CDR1 is SGHDN and CDR2 is FVKESK. This CDR3 comprises 17 residues. CDR3 DNA: TGTGCCAGCAGCCAAGTAGGGGCGGGCTACTCCTACAATGAGCAGTTCTTC. It yields the protein CASSQVGAGYSYNEQFF.

The CDR3 loop is CSAVGDRTYSNQPQHF. Here the CDR3 DNA reads TGCAGTGCTGTGGGGGACAGGACCTATAGCAATCAGCCCCAGCATTTT. This sequence joins TRBV20-1 and TRBJ1-5; 8 bases fit TRBD1. The trim removed 5 bases at V and 0 bases at J, leaving 9 bases unmatched. Per germline, CDR1 DFQATT and CDR2 SNEGSKA (reference sequence). CDR3 length: 16 residues.

Many counts were recorded for this clonotype. The V and J genes are TRBV12-3 or TRBV12-4 and TRBJ2-3; D is perhaps TRBD1 (6 bases). This CDR3 comprises 16 residues. Trimming stripped 7 bases from V and 2 bases from J, with 19 bases between. The CDR3 coding sequence is TGTGCCAGCATACTCGGACAGTCCCGCCTCACAGATACGCAGTATTTT. Translation: CASILGQSRLTDTQYF.

This chain links TRBV5-1 with TRBJ1-2; no clear D gene. The CDR3 spans 14 residues. Germline CDR1 and CDR2: SGHRS and YFSETQ. V was cut by 2 bases and J by 2 bases, with 10 bases left in between. The CDR3 here is CASSFEAANYGYTF. For the CDR3, the DNA is TGCGCCAGCAGCTTTGAGGCGGCGAACTATGGCTACACCTTC.

A few counts support this clonotype. The chain carries TRBV27 and TRBJ2-7; tentative D call: TRBD2 (5 bases). This CDR3 spans 17 amino acids. The germline V gene has CDR1 MNHEY and CDR2 SMNVEV (reference sequence). The ends were cut back, 0 bases at V and 1 base at J, with 16 bases in the middle. DNA for the CDR3: TGTGCCAGCAGTTTATCGTTTGGGCGGGTATCATCCTACGAGCAGTACTTC. The encoded protein is CASSLSFGRVSSYEQYF.

V gene TRBV6-2 or TRBV6-3 combines with J gene TRBJ2-7; the D gene is possibly TRBD2 (6 bases). The CDR3 has 15 amino acids. V was clipped by 7 bases and J by 0 bases, with 16 bases between them. Germline CDR1 reads MNHEY; CDR2 reads SVGEGT. The DNA of the CDR3 is TGTGCCAGCATCCAGGCGGGAACTAACTCCTACGAGCAGTACTTC. Translated, it gives CASIQAGTNSYEQYF.

This clonotype was recorded a few times. V gene TRBV19 combines with J gene TRBJ1-2; D gene unclear. The length of the CDR3 is 12 residues. Trimming took off 5 bases at V and 6 bases at J, with 10 bases between the two ends. CDR1 is LNHDA and CDR2 is SQIVND in the germline V gene (reference sequence). Here the CDR3 DNA reads TGTGCCAGTAGTTTCTGGCAGGATGGCTACACCTTC. It specifies CASSFWQDGYTF. Supplemented by reference TRBV19 and TRBJ1-2, the full variable domain reads DGGITQSPKYLFRKEGQNVTLSCEQNLNHDAMYWYRQDPGQGLRLIYYSQIVNDFQKGDIAEGYSVSREKKESFPLTVTSAQKNPTAFYLCASSFWQDGYTFGSGTRLTVV.

The sample holds a few counts of this clonotype. The chain links TRBV6-5 to TRBJ2-1; perhaps D is TRBD1 or TRBD2 (5 bases each). The V end was cut by 2 bases, the J end by 8 bases, with 13 bases between. Germline V lookup: CDR1 MNHEY, CDR2 SVGAGI. The CDR3 is 14 amino acids. The CDR3 region has the DNA TGTGCCAGCAGTTACCTCGGGGCCGGGGATGAGCAGTTCTTC. Its translation is CASSYLGAGDEQFF.

V usage is TRBV4-1 and J usage is TRBJ1-2, with D possibly TRBD1 on 6 matching bases. There are 17 residues in the CDR3. The ends were cut back, 0 bases at V and 3 bases at J, with 17 bases in the middle. Germline V gene data show CDR1 as MGHRA and CDR2 as YSYEKL. The CDR3 region is CASSQEPGQGLDYGYTF. Here the CDR3 DNA reads TGCGCCAGCAGCCAAGAGCCAGGGCAGGGGCTTGACTATGGCTACACCTTC.

V is TRBV9 and J is TRBJ1-6; unclear D gene. V lost 6 bases to trimming and J lost 2 bases, with 12 bases between them. The CDR3 totals 15 residues. CDR1 and CDR2 (germline): SGDLS, YYNGEE. The CDR3 DNA is TGTGCCAGCAACGCCTCGACGGCCTATAATTCACCCCTCCACTTT. It encodes CASNASTAYNSPLHF.

This clonotype was counted many times. This rearrangement joins TRBV20-1 to TRBJ2-2, with 7 bases fitting TRBD2. Trimming cost V 6 bases and J 3 bases; bases outside gene matches: 10. Germline CDR1 reads DFQATT; CDR2 reads SNEGSKA (reference sequence). The CDR3 has 15 residues. CDR3 loop: CSATPGAGDTGELFF. In nucleotides, the CDR3 is TGCAGTGCCACTCCTGGGGCGGGGGACACCGGGGAGCTGTTTTTT.

The chain couples TRBV29-1 to TRBJ2-7, with D possibly TRBD1 on 6 matching bases. Trimming removed 6 bases at V and 1 base at J, with 13 bases between. The CDR3 has 13 residues. Germline V gene sequence: CDR1 SQVTM, CDR2 ANQGSEA. The CDR3, as DNA: TGCAGCGTATTGGGGGCGGGTTCCTACGAGCAGTACTTC. Its protein is CSVLGAGSYEQYF.

This clonotype has at least ten counts. The chain couples TRBV11-2 to TRBJ2-2; no clear D. The CDR3 has 15 amino acids. The germline CDR1 and CDR2 sequences are SGHAT and FQNNGV. V was shortened by 1 base and J by 0 bases, with 6 bases between the two germline ends. DNA of the CDR3: TGTGCCAGCAGCTTAGGTGGAACGAACACCGGGGAGCTGTTTTTT. It codes for CASSLGGTNTGELFF.

This clonotype has just a few counts. This chain links TRBV9 with TRBJ2-7, with D unclear. With 0 bases removed from V and 2 bases from J, the gap between germline ends came to 12 bases. The germline V gene encodes CDR1 SGDLS and CDR2 YYNGEE. The CDR3 contains 15 residues. The CDR3 DNA reads TGTGCCAGCAGCGTAGAAGGCACTCCGGCCTACGAGCAGTACTTC. Amino acid sequence: CASSVEGTPAYEQYF. Drawing the rest from reference TRBV9 and TRBJ2-7, the complete variable domain is DSGVTQTPKHLITATGQRVTLRCSPRSGDLSVYWYQQSLDQGLQFLIQYYNGEERAKGNILERFSAQQFPDLHSELNLSSLELGDSALYFCASSVEGTPAYEQYFGPGTRLTVT.

This clonotype has a count of ten or more. The chain uses TRBV12-3 or TRBV12-4 and TRBJ2-3; a possible D gene is TRBD1 (6 bases). CDR3 length: 14 residues. V was pared by 8 bases and J by 2 bases, with 14 bases between. CDR3 amino acids: CASRNREITDTQYF. For the CDR3, the DNA is TGTGCCAGCCGAAACAGGGAAATCACAGATACGCAGTATTTT.

The chain couples TRBV6-2 or TRBV6-3 to TRBJ2-5; D unresolved. Germline V gene sequence: CDR1 MNHEY, CDR2 SVGEGT. This CDR3 is built from 14 residues. The germline V and J ends were trimmed by 5 bases and 4 bases, with 14 bases remaining between them. CDR3 in DNA: TGTGCCAGCAGTGCCCCGGCGCTGCGAGAGACCCAGTACTTC. It codes for CASSAPALRETQYF.

V gene TRBV7-6 combines with J gene TRBJ2-2; D assignment may be TRBD1 or TRBD2 (6 bases each). The CDR3 extends over 16 amino acids. CDR1 and CDR2 (germline): SGHVS, FNYEAQ. V was trimmed by 5 bases and J by 3 bases, leaving 16 bases between them. The CDR3, as DNA: TGTGCCAGCAGCCCGGGGGACACCGCGTACACCGGGGAGCTGTTTTTT. Protein: CASSPGDTAYTGELFF.

This clonotype was recorded many times. V and J are TRBV7-3 and TRBJ2-3; TRBD2 might be the D (7 bases). Germline V gene lookup returns CDR1 SGHTA and CDR2 FQGTGA. Between the trimmed V and J ends, which lost 5 bases and 5 bases, there was a span of 17 bases. The CDR3 extends over 15 amino acids. CDR3 region: CASSLLGGPIDTQYF. CDR3 in DNA: TGTGCCAGCAGCCTCCTGGGGGGGCCAATAGATACGCAGTATTTT.

This clonotype was seen repeatedly, ten times or more. The CDR3 is CASTLGQGRPYGYTF. CDR3 coding DNA: TGTGCCAGCACCCTGGGACAGGGCCGTCCTTATGGCTACACCTTC. The chain combines TRBV12-3 or TRBV12-4 with TRBJ1-2; the match to TRBD1 covers 9 bases. Trimming at V came to 7 bases and at J to 5 bases, leaving 11 bases not matched to a gene. The length of the CDR3 is 15 residues.

V and J are TRBV7-9 and TRBJ1-1; perhaps TRBD1 as D (6 bases). The germline CDR1 and CDR2 sequences are SEHNR and FQNEAQ (reference sequence). Trimming left V 2 bases short and J 0 bases short, with 10 bases between. There are 15 residues in the CDR3. The CDR3 reads CASSLFRGVNTEAFF. Written as DNA, the CDR3 is TGTGCCAGCAGCTTATTTAGGGGGGTGAACACTGAAGCTTTCTTT. The variable domain in full, with the rest retrieved from reference TRBV7-9 and TRBJ1-1, is DTGVSQNPRHKITKRGQNVTFRCDPISEHNRLYWYRQTLGQGPEFLTYFQNEAQLEKSRLLSDRFSAERPKGSFSTLEIQRTEQGDSAMYLCASSLFRGVNTEAFFGQGTRLTVV.

This clonotype was observed a handful of times. V is TRBV20-1 and J is TRBJ1-3, with 7 bases identical to TRBD1. Germline CDR1 and CDR2: DFQATT and SNEGSKA (reference sequence). Germline trimming cut 0 bases from V and 0 bases from J; bases unmatched to any gene: 5. This CDR3 has 16 amino acids. The DNA of the CDR3 is TGCAGTGCTAGAGACACCCGGGACAGCTCTGGAAACACCATATATTTT. Its protein product is CSARDTRDSSGNTIYF.

This chain joins TRBV7-2 and TRBJ1-2; no clear D gene. The CDR3 extends over 15 amino acids. Trimming pared 3 bases from V and 3 bases from J, leaving 14 bases between. Germline V CDR1 and CDR2: SGHTA, FQGNSA. The CDR3 is CASSFRVSTDYGYTF. The CDR3 DNA reads as TGTGCCAGCAGCTTTCGGGTATCGACTGACTATGGCTACACCTTC.

This chain connects TRBV29-1 to TRBJ2-3; 8 bases map to TRBD1. In germline, CDR1 is SQVTM, CDR2 ANQGSEA. V lost 6 bases and J lost 6; bases outside the gene matches: 5. The CDR3 loop spans 12 amino acids. CDR3 sequence reads: CSVPGGRDTQYF. The CDR3 DNA reads TGCAGCGTGCCAGGGGGCCGGGATACGCAGTATTTT.